This TCR beta chain was obtained from a study of blood T cell repertoires in COVID-19. Whole-study context: The United States, Italy and Spain provided the acute and convalescent COVID-19 samples. From T cells, B-cell-depleted T cells, or PBMCs came the material, which was cDNA or gDNA.

Trimming stripped 3 bases from V and 3 bases from J, with 17 bases between. Germline CDR1 and CDR2: KGHSH and LQKENI. The CDR3 sequence is 16 residues long. As originally analysed: Estimated nucleated cell counts came from reference gene primer amplification. The data were produced by immunoSEQ multiplex PCR, yet TCRdb's version contains in-frame clones alone and is incomplete. Clonal size and the V and J genes are those of that table, whereas D and trimming came from the DNA. The data show 200,000 to 250,000 clones, roughly 88% seen once. This clone came up a few times. The chain has TRBV18 and TRBJ1-2; D may be TRBD1 (6 bases). The sample comprised peripheral blood. This receptor was taken from a man aged 25-45 years who had recovered from COVID-19. This chain's CDR3 is CASSPPQGPLDYGYTF. DNA of the CDR3: TGTGCCAGCTCACCCCCACAGGGCCCCTTAGACTATGGCTACACCTTC.